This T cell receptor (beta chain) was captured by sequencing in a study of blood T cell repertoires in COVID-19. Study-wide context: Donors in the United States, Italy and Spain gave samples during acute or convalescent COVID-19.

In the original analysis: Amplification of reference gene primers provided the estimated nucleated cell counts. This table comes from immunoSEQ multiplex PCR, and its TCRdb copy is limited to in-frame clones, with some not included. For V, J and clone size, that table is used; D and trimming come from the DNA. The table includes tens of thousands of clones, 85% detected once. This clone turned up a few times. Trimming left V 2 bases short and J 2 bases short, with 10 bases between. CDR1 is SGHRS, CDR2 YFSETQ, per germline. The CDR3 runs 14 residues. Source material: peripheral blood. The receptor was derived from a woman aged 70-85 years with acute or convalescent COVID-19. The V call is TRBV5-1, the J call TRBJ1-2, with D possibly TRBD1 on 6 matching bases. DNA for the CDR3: TGCGCCAGCAGCTTAAATACAGGGAACTATGGCTACACCTTC. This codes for CASSLNTGNYGYTF.